This TCR beta chain stems from a study of shared clonotypes between healthy human individuals. The CDR3 contains 15 residues. Trimming cost V 0 bases and J 2 bases, with 10 bases left between them. Germline CDR1 MGHDK, CDR2 SYGVNS. Clones were read by immunoSEQ multiplex PCR, and TCRdb kept only the in-frame ones, dropping some. The table includes about 330,000 clones, 80% to 90% detected once. The V gene is TRBV25-1, the J gene TRBJ2-5; D possibly corresponds to TRBD2 (7 bases). The sequence was obtained from a man between 18 and 29 years old in good health. Sequencing was performed on memory CD8+ T cells sorted from blood. The sample's subset: CD45RO+ cells pooled with CCR7-negative TemRA cells. Written as DNA, the CDR3 is TGTGCCAGCAGTGAATACCGGGGGGCACAAGAGACCCAGTACTTC. It yields the protein CASSEYRGAQETQYF.